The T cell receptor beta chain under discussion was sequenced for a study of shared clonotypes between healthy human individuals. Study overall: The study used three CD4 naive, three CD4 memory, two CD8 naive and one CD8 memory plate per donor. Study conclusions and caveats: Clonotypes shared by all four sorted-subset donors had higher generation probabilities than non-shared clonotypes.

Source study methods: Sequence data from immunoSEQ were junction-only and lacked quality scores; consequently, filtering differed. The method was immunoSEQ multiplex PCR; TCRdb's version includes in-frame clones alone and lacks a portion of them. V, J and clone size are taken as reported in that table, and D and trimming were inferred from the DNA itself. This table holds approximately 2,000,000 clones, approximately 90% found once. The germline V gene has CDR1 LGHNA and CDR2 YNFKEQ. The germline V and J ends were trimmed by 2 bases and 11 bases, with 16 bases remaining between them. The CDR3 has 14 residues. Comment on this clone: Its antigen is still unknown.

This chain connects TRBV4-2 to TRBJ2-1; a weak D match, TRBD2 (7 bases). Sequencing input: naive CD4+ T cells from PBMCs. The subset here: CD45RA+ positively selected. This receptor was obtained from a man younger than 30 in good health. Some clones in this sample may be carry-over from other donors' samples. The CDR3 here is CASSQRGGAGKQFF. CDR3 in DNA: TGTGCCAGCAGCCAAAGGGGGGGGGCAGGGAAGCAGTTCTTC.